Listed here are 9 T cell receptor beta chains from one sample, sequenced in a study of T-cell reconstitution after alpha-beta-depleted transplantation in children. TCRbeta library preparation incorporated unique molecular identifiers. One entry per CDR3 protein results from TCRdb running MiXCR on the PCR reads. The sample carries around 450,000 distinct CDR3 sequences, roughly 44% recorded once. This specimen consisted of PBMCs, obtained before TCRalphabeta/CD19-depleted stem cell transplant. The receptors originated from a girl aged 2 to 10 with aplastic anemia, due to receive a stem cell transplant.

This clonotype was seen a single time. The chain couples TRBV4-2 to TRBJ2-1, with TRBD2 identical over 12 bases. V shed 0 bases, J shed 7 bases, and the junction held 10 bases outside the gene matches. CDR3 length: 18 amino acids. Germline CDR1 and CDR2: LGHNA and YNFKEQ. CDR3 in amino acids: CASSQDGLAGGPGNEQFF. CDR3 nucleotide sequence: TGTGCCAGCAGCCAAGATGGGCTAGCGGGAGGGCCGGGGAATGAGCAGTTCTTC.

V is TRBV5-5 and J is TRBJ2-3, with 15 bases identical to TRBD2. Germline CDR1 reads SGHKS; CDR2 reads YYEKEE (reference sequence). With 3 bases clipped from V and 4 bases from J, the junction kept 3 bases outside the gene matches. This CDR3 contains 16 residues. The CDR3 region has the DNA TGTGCCAGCAGCTATGGACTAGCGGGAGGGGCAGATACGCAGTATTTT. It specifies CASSYGLAGGADTQYF. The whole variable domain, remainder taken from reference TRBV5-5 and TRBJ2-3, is DAGVTQSPTHLIKTRGQQVTLRCSPISGHKSVSWYQQVLGQGPQFIFQYYEKEERGRGNFPDRFSARQFPNYSSELNVNALLLGDSALYLCASSYGLAGGADTQYFGPGTRLTVL.

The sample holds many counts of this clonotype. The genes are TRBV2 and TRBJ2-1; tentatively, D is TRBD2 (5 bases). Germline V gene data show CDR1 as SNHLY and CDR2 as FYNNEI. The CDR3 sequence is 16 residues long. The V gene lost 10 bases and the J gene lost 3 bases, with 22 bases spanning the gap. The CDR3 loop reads CAIPKRESRSYNEQFF. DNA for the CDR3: TGTGCCATCCCCAAAAGGGAGTCCCGGAGCTACAATGAGCAGTTCTTC.

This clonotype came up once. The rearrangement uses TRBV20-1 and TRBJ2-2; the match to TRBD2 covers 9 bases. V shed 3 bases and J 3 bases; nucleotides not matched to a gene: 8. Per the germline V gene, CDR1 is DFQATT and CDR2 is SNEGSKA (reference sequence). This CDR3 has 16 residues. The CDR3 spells CSASHGGGAYTGELFF. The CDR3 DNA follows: TGCAGTGCTAGTCACGGCGGGGGGGCCTACACCGGGGAGCTGTTTTTT.

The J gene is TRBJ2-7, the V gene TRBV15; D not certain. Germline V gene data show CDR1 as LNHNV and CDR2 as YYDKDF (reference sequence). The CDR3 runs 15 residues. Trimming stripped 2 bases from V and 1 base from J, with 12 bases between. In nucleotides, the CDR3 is TGTGCCACCAGCAGATGGGGTTTCCGGTCCTACGAGCAGTACTTC. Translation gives CATSRWGFRSYEQYF. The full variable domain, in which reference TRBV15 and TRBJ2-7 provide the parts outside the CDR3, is DAMVIQNPRYQVTQFGKPVTLSCSQTLNHNVMYWYQQKSSQAPKLLFHYYDKDFNNEADTPDNFQSRRPNTSFCFLDIRSPGLGDTAMYLCATSRWGFRSYEQYFGPGTRLTVT.

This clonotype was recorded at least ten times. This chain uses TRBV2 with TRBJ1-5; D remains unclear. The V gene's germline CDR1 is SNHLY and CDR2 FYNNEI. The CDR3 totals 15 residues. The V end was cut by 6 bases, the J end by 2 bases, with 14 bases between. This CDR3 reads CASRLSDVRNQPQHF. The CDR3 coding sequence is TGTGCCAGCAGACTTAGTGACGTACGCAATCAGCCCCAGCATTTT.

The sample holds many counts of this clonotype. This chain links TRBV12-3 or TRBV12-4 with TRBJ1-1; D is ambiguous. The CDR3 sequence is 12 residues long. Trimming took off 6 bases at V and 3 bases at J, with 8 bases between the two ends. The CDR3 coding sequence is TGTGCCAGCAGCGTTCGGGACACTGAAGCTTTCTTT. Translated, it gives CASSVRDTEAFF.

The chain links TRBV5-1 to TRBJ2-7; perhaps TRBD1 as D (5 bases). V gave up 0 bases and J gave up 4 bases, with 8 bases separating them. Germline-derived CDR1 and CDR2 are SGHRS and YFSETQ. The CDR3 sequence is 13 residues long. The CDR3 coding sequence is TGCGCCAGCAGCTTGGAACCAGGGTACGAGCAGTACTTC. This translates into CASSLEPGYEQYF.

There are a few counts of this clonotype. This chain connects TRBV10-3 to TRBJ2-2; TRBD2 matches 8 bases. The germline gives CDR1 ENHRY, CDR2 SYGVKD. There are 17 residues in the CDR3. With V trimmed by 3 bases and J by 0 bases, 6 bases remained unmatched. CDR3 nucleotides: TGTGCCATCAGTGATCGGGGGGGGGCCGCGAACACCGGGGAGCTGTTTTTT. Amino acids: CAISDRGGAANTGELFF.